This is a list of T cell receptor beta chains from one sample in a study of T cell repertoires in cytomegalovirus infection. Their antigens remain unidentified. TCRdb reprocessed the reads via MiXCR and lists one record per CDR3 protein. The sample lists approximately 74,000 distinct CDR3 sequences, about 37% occurring once. The sample was CD8+ T cells from cultured PBMCs, taken from culture after CMV antigen stimulation. All receptors derive from a human donor in good health (CMV status not recorded). Some clones in this sample may be carry-over from other donors' samples. The CDR3 runs from the conserved cysteine through the conserved F or W. D genes are given only for firm matches. Size tells how often a clone was seen (once, few, many) or the class of an expanded clone, and some rows leave it out.

D,V,size,J,DNA,CDR3
TRBD2,TRBV5-5,.,TRBJ2-3,TGTGCCAGCAGCCTCCGTTCTAGCGGGGCCCTCACAGATACGCAGTATTTT,CASSLRSSGALTDTQYF
TRBD1,TRBV27,few,TRBJ1-4,TGTGCCAGCAGACCGGGACAGCGTAATGAAAAACTGTTTTTT,CASRPGQRNEKLFF
.,TRBV7-9,.,TRBJ2-5,TGTGCCAGCAGCCATGCCGTCCAGGGATTGAGAGAGACCCAGTACTTC,CASSHAVQGLRETQYF
.,TRBV20-1,few,TRBJ1-2,TGCAGTGGTCGCGAGGGGCAGGATCAAAACTGGAACTATGGCTACACCTTC,CSGREGQDQNWNYGYTF
TRBD1,TRBV7-6,.,TRBJ2-3,TGTGCCAGCAGCTTACCAGACAGGGGGCCTGGTCGCACAGATACGCAGTATTTT,CASSLPDRGPGRTDTQYF
.,TRBV11-2,few,TRBJ1-1,TGTGCCAGCAGCTTAGATCGCTCAGGGGTTGGCCTCCTCATGAACACTGAAGCTTTCTTT,CASSLDRSGVGLLMNTEAFF
TRBD2,TRBV6-6,.,TRBJ2-3,TGTGCCAGCATGCCGGGACTAGCGGGTCCCACAGATACGCAGTATTTT,CASMPGLAGPTDTQYF
.,TRBV28,few,TRBJ2-3,TGTGCCAGCAGTTTATTAATGGCCATTAGCCCGATATCGGATACGCAGTATTTT,CASSLLMAISPISDTQYF
TRBD1,TRBV29-1,.,TRBJ2-1,TGCAGCGTTGGAAGGCAGGGGGAATACAATGAGCAGTTCTTC,CSVGRQGEYNEQFF
.,TRBV6-8,.,TRBJ2-1,TGTGCCAGCAGTAGCGAACAGGAATTTCCCTACAATGAGCAGTTCTTC,CASSSEQEFPYNEQFF
.,TRBV4-1,.,TRBJ2-5,TGCGCCAGCAGCCAAGATCCAGGGGAGGCGACCCAGTACTTC,CASSQDPGEATQYF
.,TRBV4-1,once,TRBJ1-5,TGCGCCAGCAGCCAAGTAAATGGTCCGAGCAATCAGCCCCAGCATTTT,CASSQVNGPSNQPQHF
TRBD2,TRBV20-1,once,TRBJ2-3,TGCAGTGCTAGACCGACTAGCGGGGGGGGACCCCGCACAGATACGCAGTATTTT,CSARPTSGGGPRTDTQYF
.,TRBV2,.,TRBJ2-2,TGTGCCAGCTGGATAGACACCGGGGAGCTGTTTTTT,CASWIDTGELFF
.,TRBV7-4,.,TRBJ1-1,TGTGCCAGCAGCTCAACCGGGGACTGGCCTGGGGAAGCTTTCTTT,CASSSTGDWPGEAFF
.,TRBV11-3,.,TRBJ2-7,TGTGCCAGCAGCTTGGCGGAGAGCGACGAGCAGTACTTC,CASSLAESDEQYF
.,TRBV6-1,few,TRBJ1-4,TGTGCCAGCAGTGAAGCAACAGGTATCAATGAAAAACTGTTTTTT,CASSEATGINEKLFF
.,TRBV2,once,TRBJ1-2,TGTGCCAGCAGTGATACAGGATACTATGGCTACACCTTC,CASSDTGYYGYTF
TRBD2,TRBV20-1,.,TRBJ2-1,TGCAGTGCTAGAGATCTAGCGGGGGCCACGAATGAGCAGTTCTTC,CSARDLAGATNEQFF
.,TRBV12-3/TRBV12-4,.,TRBJ1-2,TGTGCCAGCAGTGGCCCAACCGGTGTCGCGGGAGGCTACACCTTC,CASSGPTGVAGGYTF
.,TRBV2,.,TRBJ2-3,TGTGCCAGCAGTGGACTAGATACGCAGTATTTT,CASSGLDTQYF
.,TRBV4-1,.,TRBJ1-1,TGCGCCAGCAGCCATTCATTGAACACTGAAGCTTTCTTT,CASSHSLNTEAFF
.,TRBV27,few,TRBJ2-3,TGTGCCAGCAGTTGGGCCAGGAGCACAGATACGCAGTATTTT,CASSWARSTDTQYF
.,TRBV28,once,TRBJ2-7,TGTGCCAGCAACCCCCTCACCGGGTCTAGCTCCTACGAGCAGTACTTC,CASNPLTGSSSYEQYF
TRBD2,TRBV7-8,.,TRBJ2-5,TGTGCCAGCAGCCGAGGACTTTCGGGGGGTATAGAGACCCAGTACTTC,CASSRGLSGGIETQYF
.,TRBV14,.,TRBJ2-3,TGTGCCAGCAGCCAAGAGAAGTTGAGCACAGATACGCAGTATTTT,CASSQEKLSTDTQYF
.,TRBV12-3/TRBV12-4,many,TRBJ1-5,TGTGCCAGCAGTCCCGAGGGAGGCAATCAGCCCCAGCATTTT,CASSPEGGNQPQHF
.,TRBV12-3/TRBV12-4,few,TRBJ2-4,TGTGCCAGCAGCCCCCACCTAGCCAAAAACATTCAGTACTTC,CASSPHLAKNIQYF
.,TRBV6-2/TRBV6-3,many,TRBJ2-7,TGTGCCAGCACCGAAGGGACCGACGAGGTTGACGAGCAGTACTTC,CASTEGTDEVDEQYF
TRBD2,TRBV24-1,few,TRBJ2-1,TGTGCCACCAGTGATAGAGCGGGGGAGACCTACAATGAGCAGTTCTTC,CATSDRAGETYNEQFF
.,TRBV28,.,TRBJ1-5,TGTGCCAGCAGTTGGGTGGGGGGTGGACAGCCCCAGCATTTT,CASSWVGGGQPQHF
.,TRBV27,.,TRBJ1-2,TGTGCCAGCAGTATGTTTGAGGGGAGTGGCTACACCTTC,CASSMFEGSGYTF
TRBD1,TRBV7-6,.,TRBJ1-2,TGTGCCAGCAGCAAACCGGGACAGGGGACTTATGGCTACACCTTC,CASSKPGQGTYGYTF
TRBD1,TRBV6-2/TRBV6-3,.,TRBJ2-7,TGTGCCAGCAGTCAAGACAGGGCCCGCTACGAGCAGTACTTC,CASSQDRARYEQYF
.,TRBV27,.,TRBJ2-1,TGTGCCAGCAGTACCTACGTTGGGGGTTCGGCCTACAATGAGCAGTTCTTC,CASSTYVGGSAYNEQFF
.,TRBV20-1,.,TRBJ2-4,TGCAGTGCTAGACCCAAAGGACAGCTAGCCAAAAACATTCAGTACTTC,CSARPKGQLAKNIQYF
.,TRBV5-6,.,TRBJ2-3,TGTGCCAGCAGCTCCCCGTTGAGCACAGATACGCAGTATTTT,CASSSPLSTDTQYF
.,TRBV13,.,TRBJ1-1,TGTGCCAGCAGCTCCACAGGGAGGAACACTGAAGCTTTCTTT,CASSSTGRNTEAFF
.,TRBV5-1,.,TRBJ1-2,TGCGCCAGCAGCTACAATAATGGGTATGGCTACACCTTC,CASSYNNGYGYTF
TRBD2,TRBV29-1,few,TRBJ2-1,TGCAGCGTGCGAGTGGGGACTAGCGGCTACAATGAGCAGTTCTTC,CSVRVGTSGYNEQFF
.,TRBV7-2,.,TRBJ1-6,TGTGCCAGCAGCCCCTGGGCCCTGAATTCACCCCTCCACTTT,CASSPWALNSPLHF
.,TRBV6-2/TRBV6-3,.,TRBJ2-3,TGTGCCAGCAGTTACGGTTACGGAATATTCACAGATACGCAGTATTTT,CASSYGYGIFTDTQYF
.,TRBV4-3,.,TRBJ2-3,TGCGCCAGCAGCCAGTCAAGTACCTATAGCGGAGATACGCAGTATTTT,CASSQSSTYSGDTQYF
.,TRBV28,.,TRBJ1-1,TGTGCCAGCAGGCCTCCTGGGGGGGTGAATGAAGCTTTCTTT,CASRPPGGVNEAFF
.,TRBV7-6,few,TRBJ1-4,TGTGCCAGCAGCCCAGGGGTCGGTGGTGAAAAACTGTTTTTT,CASSPGVGGEKLFF
TRBD1,TRBV7-3,.,TRBJ2-7,TGTGCCAGCAGCGCTTCCGGGACAGGGGGCTACGAGCAGTACTTC,CASSASGTGGYEQYF
.,TRBV12-3/TRBV12-4,.,TRBJ1-6,TGTGCCAGCAGTTTGGCCCTTCCGCCCCTCCACTTT,CASSLALPPLHF